This TCR beta chain was identified during a study of shared clonotypes between healthy human individuals. With 3 bases clipped from V and 2 bases from J, the junction kept 4 bases outside the gene matches. The CDR3 loop spans 15 amino acids. Looked up from germline, CDR1 is SGDLS and CDR2 is YYNGEE. Assay: immunoSEQ multiplex PCR; the TCRdb copy retains only in-frame clones and omits some. The table has 2,500,000 or so clones, more than 90% seen once. The rearrangement uses TRBV9 and TRBJ2-1, with TRBD2 matching 8 bases. This receptor was identified in a man younger than 35 in good health. The sequenced material came from naive CD4+ T cells sorted from blood. As for subset: CD45RA+ positively selected. The CDR3 here is CASSASGHTYNEQFF. The CDR3 DNA follows: TGTGCCAGCAGCGCTAGCGGGCACACCTACAATGAGCAGTTCTTC.